The rows below give T cell receptor beta chains drawn from one sample of a study of OX40 agonist ivuxolimab in advanced cancers. Only in-frame clones appear in the TCRdb table, and some are missing; sequencing was by immunoSEQ multiplex PCR. Among about 120,000 clones listed, 80% to 95% were seen once. Material: CD4+ or CD8+ T cells sorted from blood, obtained in a trial of the OX40 agonist ivuxolimab. All receptors come from an adult with an advanced solid tumor such as melanoma, head and neck, liver or kidney cancer. Both conserved end residues are part of each CDR3. D genes are given only for firm matches. Clone size is stated in some rows and not others, as once, few, many or a class when expanded.

J: TRBJ2-7
V: TRBV5-6
size: NA
length: 14
D: TRBD1
DNA: TGTGCCAGCAGCTTACAGGGGGCGACCTACGAGCAGTACTTC
CDR3: CASSLQGATYEQYF

J: TRBJ1-2
V: TRBV28
size: NA
length: 13
D: TRBD1
DNA: TGTGCCAGCAGTAGGGACAGGGGTTATGGCTACACCTTC
CDR3: CASSRDRGYGYTF

J: TRBJ2-5
V: TRBV11-2
size: NA
length: 15
D: NA
DNA: TGTGCCAGCAGCTTATTACGGGGGGCTCAGGAGACCCAGTACTTC
CDR3: CASSLLRGAQETQYF

J: TRBJ2-5
V: TRBV15
size: NA
length: 18
D: TRBD1
DNA: TGTGCCACCAGCACTCACTACCCGGGACAGGCTCGGATCGGGACCCAGTACTTC
CDR3: CATSTHYPGQARIGTQYF

J: TRBJ2-2
V: TRBV19
size: NA
length: 16
D: NA
DNA: TGTGCCAGTAGTTTGAGGGGAGAAACGAACACCGGGGAGCTGTTTTTT
CDR3: CASSLRGETNTGELFF

J: TRBJ1-3
V: TRBV29-1
size: NA
length: 12
D: NA
DNA: TGCAGCGGGGTGTCGTCTGGAAACACCATATATTTT
CDR3: CSGVSSGNTIYF

J: TRBJ2-7
V: TRBV27
size: NA
length: 15
D: NA
DNA: TGTGCCAGCAGTTTATCAGGGGAATGGGGAAACGAGCAGTACTTC
CDR3: CASSLSGEWGNEQYF

J: TRBJ2-7
V: TRBV7-2
size: NA
length: 16
D: NA
DNA: TGTGCCAGCAGCTTAGCGTATGCGACACGCTCCTACGAGCAGTACTTC
CDR3: CASSLAYATRSYEQYF

J: TRBJ1-2
V: TRBV7-2
size: NA
length: 12
D: NA
DNA: TGTGCCAGCAGCGCCAGGGTTTATGGCTACACCTTC
CDR3: CASSARVYGYTF

J: TRBJ1-6
V: TRBV7-3
size: NA
length: 14
D: TRBD1
DNA: TGTGCCAGCAGCCGGGACAGGGGAGGGTCACCCCTCCACTTT
CDR3: CASSRDRGGSPLHF

J: TRBJ2-1
V: TRBV7-8
size: once
length: 15
D: TRBD1
DNA: TGTGCCAGCAGCTCCCGACAGGGGGCGGGGAATGAGCAGTTCTTC
CDR3: CASSSRQGAGNEQFF

J: TRBJ1-1
V: TRBV18
size: NA
length: 15
D: NA
DNA: TGTGCCAGCTCACCAGATTCAGGGAGGAACACTGAAGCTTTCTTT
CDR3: CASSPDSGRNTEAFF

J: TRBJ1-1
V: TRBV5-1
size: NA
length: 13
D: NA
DNA: TGCGCCAGCAGCGTGAGCCAGAACACTGAAGCTTTCTTT
CDR3: CASSVSQNTEAFF

J: TRBJ2-7
V: TRBV10-1
size: NA
length: 14
D: TRBD1
DNA: TGCGCCAGCAGTGAGTCGACAGGGCGCTACGAGCAGTACTTC
CDR3: CASSESTGRYEQYF

J: TRBJ2-1
V: TRBV7-3
size: NA
length: 12
D: NA
DNA: TGTGCCAGCAGCTTAACAGGGTATGAGCAGTTCTTC
CDR3: CASSLTGYEQFF

J: TRBJ2-7
V: TRBV7-6
size: NA
length: 12
D: NA
DNA: TGTGCCAGCAGCTTAAGAGACTACGAGCAGTACTTC
CDR3: CASSLRDYEQYF

J: TRBJ1-1
V: TRBV30
size: NA
length: 13
D: TRBD1
DNA: TGTGCCTGGAGTTACAGGGGCGACACTGAAGCTTTCTTT
CDR3: CAWSYRGDTEAFF

J: TRBJ1-1
V: TRBV30
size: NA
length: 14
D: NA
DNA: TGTGCCTGGAGTTTAAGGTTAAAAGTCACTGAAGCTTTCTTT
CDR3: CAWSLRLKVTEAFF

J: TRBJ2-5
V: TRBV6-6
size: once
length: 15
D: TRBD2
DNA: TGTGCCAGCAGTTACGCTCGGGGGGAGGGTAGGACCCAGTACTTC
CDR3: CASSYARGEGRTQYF

J: TRBJ1-2
V: TRBV7-2
size: NA
length: 15
D: TRBD1
DNA: TGTGCCAGCAGCACGAACATGGGACAGAACTATGGCTACACCTTC
CDR3: CASSTNMGQNYGYTF

J: TRBJ1-1
V: TRBV11-1
size: NA
length: 13
D: NA
DNA: TGTGCCAGCAGATTCGACAGGAACACTGAAGCTTTCTTT
CDR3: CASRFDRNTEAFF

J: TRBJ2-1
V: TRBV30
size: NA
length: 16
D: NA
DNA: TGTGCCTGGAGCACACAGGGTTTAAGCTCCTACAATGAGCAGTTCTTC
CDR3: CAWSTQGLSSYNEQFF

J: TRBJ2-7
V: TRBV5-1
size: NA
length: 16
D: NA
DNA: TGCGCCAGCAGCTTGATACCAGGGGTAGAGTTCTACGAGCAGTACTTC
CDR3: CASSLIPGVEFYEQYF

J: TRBJ1-5
V: TRBV18
size: NA
length: 16
D: NA
DNA: TGTGCCAGCTCCCCGCCGGGAGGCCAGAGGGGTCAGCCCCAGCATTTT
CDR3: CASSPPGGQRGQPQHF

J: TRBJ1-1
V: TRBV2
size: NA
length: 15
D: NA
DNA: TGTGCCAGCTTAAAGGGCCCGAACCAGAACACTGAAGCTTTCTTT
CDR3: CASLKGPNQNTEAFF

J: TRBJ2-5
V: TRBV5-1
size: NA
length: 17
D: NA
DNA: TGCGCCAGCAGAAATGGGCAGGGGACCTCGTACCAAGAGACCCAGTACTTC
CDR3: CASRNGQGTSYQETQYF

J: TRBJ1-2
V: TRBV25-1
size: few
length: 12
D: NA
DNA: TGTGCCAGCAGTGAAGTAGGGACTGGCTACACCTTC
CDR3: CASSEVGTGYTF

J: TRBJ1-1
V: TRBV5-1
size: NA
length: 14
D: NA
DNA: TGCGCCAGCAGTGCCCGACGGGACTACACTGAAGCTTTCTTT
CDR3: CASSARRDYTEAFF

J: TRBJ2-7
V: TRBV7-9
size: NA
length: 14
D: TRBD1
DNA: TGTGCCAGCAGCTTTACAGGGGGCTCCTACGAGCAGTACTTC
CDR3: CASSFTGGSYEQYF

J: TRBJ2-1
V: TRBV28
size: NA
length: 16
D: TRBD2
DNA: TGTGCCAGCAGGCGTACTAGCGGACACTCCTACAATGAGCAGTTCTTC
CDR3: CASRRTSGHSYNEQFF

J: TRBJ2-1
V: TRBV2
size: once
length: 16
D: TRBD2
DNA: TGTGCCAGCAGTGAAAGGTCTAGCGGGGGGACTAATGAGCAGTTCTTC
CDR3: CASSERSSGGTNEQFF

J: TRBJ1-4
V: TRBV5-6
size: NA
length: 15
D: NA
DNA: TGTGCCAGCAGTCTAGCAGGGGTGACTAATGAAAAACTGTTTTTT
CDR3: CASSLAGVTNEKLFF

J: TRBJ1-5
V: TRBV7-6
size: NA
length: 17
D: NA
DNA: TGTGCCAGCAGCACCGCTCAGGGAAGGCTAGGAAATCAGCCCCAGCATTTT
CDR3: CASSTAQGRLGNQPQHF

J: TRBJ1-5
V: TRBV7-3
size: NA
length: 13
D: NA
DNA: TGTGCCAGCAGTCCGGGGGGCAATCAGCCCCAGCATTTT
CDR3: CASSPGGNQPQHF

J: TRBJ2-5
V: TRBV18
size: NA
length: 16
D: NA
DNA: TGTGCCAGCTCTCCCACAGGCCCCGGGGTTCAAGAGACCCAGTACTTC
CDR3: CASSPTGPGVQETQYF

J: TRBJ2-3
V: TRBV6-1
size: NA
length: 16
D: NA
DNA: TGTGCCAGCAGTGAACTTGCAGGCCCCAGCACAGATACGCAGTATTTT
CDR3: CASSELAGPSTDTQYF

J: TRBJ2-7
V: TRBV6-1
size: NA
length: 11
D: NA
DNA: TGTGCCAGCACCGACAGCTACGAGCAGTACTTC
CDR3: CASTDSYEQYF

J: TRBJ1-3
V: TRBV30
size: NA
length: 15
D: NA
DNA: TGTGCCTGGACTCATACAGGTCAGGCGGGAAACACCATATATTTT
CDR3: CAWTHTGQAGNTIYF

J: TRBJ1-5
V: TRBV5-5
size: NA
length: 16
D: TRBD1
DNA: TGTGCCAGCAGCCTCATTCCGGGACAGGGGAATCAGCCCCAGCATTTT
CDR3: CASSLIPGQGNQPQHF

J: TRBJ2-5
V: TRBV9
size: NA
length: 21
D: TRBD1
DNA: TGTGCCAGCAGTCGATTCCGGGACAGGGGGTTATTGACGGCGGGAGAAGAGACCCAGTACTTC
CDR3: CASSRFRDRGLLTAGEETQYF

J: TRBJ1-4
V: TRBV10-3
size: NA
length: 14
D: NA
DNA: TGTGCCATCAGCAGTACAGGGTTGGAAGAAAAACTGTTTTTT
CDR3: CAISSTGLEEKLFF

J: TRBJ2-3
V: TRBV19
size: once
length: 14
D: NA
DNA: TGTGCCAGTAGGGCCAGTGGACGCACAGATACGCAGTATTTT
CDR3: CASRASGRTDTQYF

J: TRBJ2-5
V: TRBV18
size: NA
length: 13
D: NA
DNA: TGTGCCAGCTCACCAGGACAAAAAGAGACCCAGTACTTC
CDR3: CASSPGQKETQYF

J: TRBJ1-5
V: TRBV6-5
size: NA
length: 15
D: TRBD1
DNA: TGTGCCAGCAGTCCCGGGACAGGGGGCAAGGAGCCCCAGCATTTT
CDR3: CASSPGTGGKEPQHF

J: TRBJ1-2
V: TRBV19
size: NA
length: 15
D: NA
DNA: TGTGCCAGTAGTATCCCCAAGGAAGGGAACTATGGCTACACCTTC
CDR3: CASSIPKEGNYGYTF

J: TRBJ2-7
V: TRBV5-5
size: NA
length: 15
D: TRBD1
DNA: TGTGCCAGCAGCTCACCGGGACAGGGCACCTACGAGCAGTACTTC
CDR3: CASSSPGQGTYEQYF

J: TRBJ2-3
V: TRBV5-1
size: once
length: 17
D: NA
DNA: TGCGCCAGCAGCTCTTCCAGAGGGACACCCAGCACAGATACGCAGTATTTT
CDR3: CASSSSRGTPSTDTQYF

J: TRBJ1-5
V: TRBV9
size: NA
length: 15
D: NA
DNA: TGTGCCAGCAGCCCGAACCCTGGGAGCAATCAGCCCCAGCATTTT
CDR3: CASSPNPGSNQPQHF